The rows below give T cell receptor beta chains drawn from one sample of a study of brain T cells in children with intractable seizures. The assay was immunoSEQ multiplex PCR, and TCRdb's table has in-frame clones only and misses some. The sample records 300,000 to 400,000 clones, over 90% being singletons. Source: peripheral blood, taken about 5 months after surgery. The receptors stem from a boy in the first two years of life with tuberous sclerosis and intractable seizures. The CDR3 runs from the conserved cysteine through the conserved F or W. Size tells how often a clone was seen (once, few, many) or the class of an expanded clone, and some rows leave it out.

clone_size: NA; v_call: TRBV2; cdr3_length: 11; cdr3_aa: CASSGNNEQFF
clone_size: NA; v_call: TRBV5-4; cdr3_length: 16; cdr3_aa: CASSLVGAANTGELFF
clone_size: NA; v_call: TRBV3-1/TRBV3-2; cdr3_length: 15; cdr3_aa: CASSQAPTRTDTQYF
clone_size: NA; v_call: TRBV5-4; cdr3_length: 16; cdr3_aa: CASSLESRIDGYGYTF
clone_size: once; v_call: TRBV6-2/TRBV6-3; cdr3_length: 14; cdr3_aa: CASSSSLTGGSSLF
clone_size: once; v_call: TRBV6-5; cdr3_length: 16; cdr3_aa: CASSYSGPGDDYGYTF
clone_size: NA; v_call: TRBV7-8; cdr3_length: 12; cdr3_aa: CASSSDNYGYTF
clone_size: few; v_call: TRBV9; cdr3_length: 16; cdr3_aa: CASSEGRQASLDPLHF
clone_size: NA; v_call: TRBV5-1; cdr3_length: 15; cdr3_aa: CASSFFGGGAYEQYF
clone_size: NA; v_call: TRBV12-3/TRBV12-4; cdr3_length: 13; cdr3_aa: CASSASGANVLTF
clone_size: NA; v_call: TRBV5-1; cdr3_length: 16; cdr3_aa: CASSLELAGEGGTQYF
clone_size: NA; v_call: TRBV7-9; cdr3_length: 14; cdr3_aa: CASSSGQGNQPQHF
clone_size: NA; v_call: TRBV30; cdr3_length: 14; cdr3_aa: CAWSASHRNSPLHF
clone_size: NA; v_call: TRBV29-1; cdr3_length: 13; cdr3_aa: CSVEGQPFETQYF
clone_size: NA; v_call: TRBV5-8; cdr3_length: 17; cdr3_aa: CASSLPGGIFGENIQYF
clone_size: NA; v_call: TRBV6-5; cdr3_length: 13; cdr3_aa: CASSRDFQETQYF
clone_size: NA; v_call: TRBV27; cdr3_length: 15; cdr3_aa: CASSDRGFGSYEQYF